This T cell receptor beta chain was found in a study of response to subunit inactivated influenza vaccine. General study results and limits: Every seasonal influenza vaccination brings in few new T cells, the authors suggested.

Using its own MiXCR run on the RT-PCR reads, TCRdb lists one record per CDR3 protein. The table shows hundreds of thousands of distinct CDR3 sequences, with 11% to 15% occurring only once. This clonotype was recorded a few times. Its antigen is undetermined. V dropped 1 base and J dropped 1 base, with 7 bases sitting between them. The germline V gene has CDR1 LGHNA and CDR2 YSLEER. This CDR3 comprises 14 residues. The TCR originated in a man aged 45 to 65 who received an inactivated influenza vaccine. The rearrangement links TRBV4-3 to TRBJ1-1, with D unresolved. This specimen was PBMCs from blood, taken less than 15 days before vaccination. In DNA, the CDR3 is TGCGCCAGCAGCCAAGGCCCCGGGAACACTGAAGCTTTCTTT. Translated: CASSQGPGNTEAFF.